The T cell receptor beta chain described here comes from a study of regulatory T cells in long-lasting Graves disease. Germline V gives CDR1 MNHEY, CDR2 SMNVEV (reference sequence). The CDR3 consists of 15 residues. Trimming left V 2 bases short and J 1 base short, with 12 bases between. The TCR beta library used iRepertoire HTBI primers with Arm-PCR amplification of CDR3. In the authors' methods: The identification of 60 or so TRBV and 14 TRBJ segments was made across samples. One entry per CDR3 protein, called by TCRdb with MiXCR from the multiplex PCR reads. The V and J calls and clone size come from TCRdb's table, not from the authors' own analysis. The sample yields 420,000 or so distinct CDR3 sequences, about 20% seen once. Indicated time point: persistent/refractory GD, antithyroid drugs over 5 years with positive TRAb. From PBMCs, RNA was extracted and then used to make the TCR library. This clonotype was picked up many times. What it recognizes is unknown.

Study-level results: Preferential use of TRBV28, TRBJ1-2 and TRBJ2-5 was seen in persistent disease. The researchers studied only peripheral blood, not thyroid tissue. Patients with persistent disease shared some 2,900 public clonotypes, outpacing the roughly 970 shared by new patients.

The TCR sequence derives from a female donor with Graves disease. This rearrangement joins TRBV27 to TRBJ2-7, with D possibly being TRBD1 (5 bases). This material consisted of peripheral blood mononuclear cells (PBMCs), taken when the disease was refractory, from a patient treated with antithyroid drugs. CDR3 sequence: CASSLSFSGSYEQYF. The CDR3 DNA sequence: TGTGCCAGCAGTTTAAGCTTCTCAGGGTCCTACGAGCAGTACTTC.